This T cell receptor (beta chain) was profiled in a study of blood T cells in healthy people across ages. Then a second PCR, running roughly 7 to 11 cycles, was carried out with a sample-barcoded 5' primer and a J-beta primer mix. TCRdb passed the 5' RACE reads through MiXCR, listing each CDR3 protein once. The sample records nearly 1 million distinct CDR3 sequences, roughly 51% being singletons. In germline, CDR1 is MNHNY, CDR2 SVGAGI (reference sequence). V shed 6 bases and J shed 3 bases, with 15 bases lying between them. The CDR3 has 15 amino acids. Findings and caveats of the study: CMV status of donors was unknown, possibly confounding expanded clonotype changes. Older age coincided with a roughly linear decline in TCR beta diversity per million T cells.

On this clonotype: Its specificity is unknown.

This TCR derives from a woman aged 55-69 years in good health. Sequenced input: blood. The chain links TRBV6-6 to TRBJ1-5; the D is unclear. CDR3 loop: CASSPPGLHNQPQHF. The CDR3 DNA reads TGTGCCAGCAGCCCCCCGGGATTACACAATCAGCCCCAGCATTTT.